What follows describes a single TCR beta chain. The source of the sample is a study of blood T cell repertoires in COVID-19. On the study more broadly: The United States, Italy and Spain were the sources of the acute and convalescent COVID-19 samples.

Original analysis: Using reference gene primer amplification, nucleated cell counts were estimated. TCRdb keeps only in-frame clones here, not all; method: immunoSEQ multiplex PCR. V and J calls and clone size are those listed in that table; D and trimming were worked out from the DNA. This repertoire shows some 100,000 clones, around 89% found once; its top ten account for approximately 1.1%. The CDR3 has 13 amino acids. The germline V gene has CDR1 MNHNS and CDR2 SASEGT. Trimming removed 0 bases from V and 6 bases from J, with 6 bases in between. This sequence was found in a human donor in a cohort sampled during active COVID-19. The rearrangement uses TRBV6-1 and TRBJ2-1; D remains ambiguous. Sequences were obtained from peripheral blood. The DNA of the CDR3 is TGTGCCAGCAGTGAAGCGCTATTCAATGAGCAGTTCTTC. It translates to CASSEALFNEQFF.